This T cell receptor (beta chain) derives from a study of cytomegalovirus exposure and HLA in healthy donors (TCRdb year 2017). Study-wide context: According to a later analysis, the 120 or so validation repertoires were produced on the same platform as the approximately 610 repertoires of the first cohort. The study was designed to test whether signatures of past pathogen exposure could be identified by cataloging public T cell receptors. A separate validation cohort of 90 to 150 different subjects was used in addition to the roughly 620-subject first cohort. The study combined high-throughput TCR immunosequencing, statistical association of individual TCRs with disease status, and machine learning to predict cytomegalovirus infection status.

Trimming leaves V shorter by 1 base and J shorter by 7 bases, with the junction holding 8 bases beyond the gene matches. Via the germline V gene, CDR1 is SGHTA and CDR2 FQGNSA. The CDR3 has 16 amino acids, counting the end cysteine and phenylalanine. Kept here is only the CDR3 DNA, which spans 48 bases and is read in frame from base 1. The donors were included in the validation cohort of 120 subjects, a group kept apart from the roughly 700-subject first cohort. Paper-wide results and their limitations: Cytomegalovirus status was reported to be diagnosed by the classifier with high specificity and sensitivity in both the original and validation cohorts. Most TCR sequences were observed very rarely across donors, whereas some public TCRs were present in many individuals. In vitro tests confirmed that three of the cytomegalovirus-associated TCR beta chains recognize cytomegalovirus antigens. A later analysis found that TCRs clustered in the first cohort also tended to co-occur in the 120 validation repertoires, with 94% of cluster scores above 0. A later analysis had no HLA typing for the validation cohort, so co-occurrence there was scored across all 130 or so repertoires. According to the authors, the approach could potentially be generalized to other disease states and immunological phenotypes. In the study, about 150 TCR beta chains were listed as associated with cytomegalovirus.

Library preparation used the immunoSEQ multiplex PCR assay. On the authors' methods: A statistical classification framework was built to diagnose cytomegalovirus status from the catalog of TCR beta chain sequences. The immuneACCESS repertoire file appears here via TCRdb, limited to in-frame rearrangements. These files lack a portion of the clones; in checked studies, under half of the deficit traces to unresolved V genes, and the cause of the others is not known. V, J and clone size are those of that table, while D and trimming were read from the DNA. The sample profile shows about 140,000 clones; 88% of them were found once. The ten largest clonotypes hold 6.5% to 8.5% of the sample. Concerning this clone: No antigen is known for it. Base qualities are not recorded, but no much larger clone differs from it by a single base.

This clonotype was obtained from a woman aged 18-29 years in good health and CMV-seropositive. Sequencing input: PBMCs. The rearranged chain carries TRBV7-2 and TRBJ2-1; a stretch of 9 junction bases matches TRBD2. The CDR3 in this case is CASSLVGGGAGNEQFF. The base sequence is TGTGCCAGCAGCTTAGTGGGCGGGGGGGCCGGAAATGAGCAGTTCTTC.